This is a list of T cell receptor beta chains from one sample in a study of blood T cell repertoires in COVID-19. Clones were sequenced by immunoSEQ multiplex PCR, and TCRdb holds only the in-frame ones, with some missing. Found here are around 15,000 clones, roughly 85% of them singletons; the top ten hold 17%. Sequencing used peripheral blood. These receptors all come from a man aged 40-50 years with active or convalescent COVID-19. Each CDR3 is given with its conserved first and last residue. A D gene is named only where the DNA matches it firmly. Clone size is shown for a subset of rows, as once, few, many or a class of expanded clone.

TRBJ1-6 few TRBD1 TRBV27 CASSYAGTGVSPLHF TGTGCCAGCAGTTACGCCGGGACAGGGGTTTCACCCCTCCACTTT
TRBJ2-7 NA NA TRBV18 CASSPGRVTYEQYF TGTGCCAGCTCACCTGGCAGGGTAACCTACGAGCAGTACTTC
TRBJ1-2 NA NA TRBV14 CASNQGGANYGYTF TGTGCCAGCAACCAAGGAGGAGCTAACTATGGCTACACCTTC
TRBJ1-2 once TRBD1 TRBV19 CASSPWTGGATYGYTF TGTGCCAGTAGTCCCTGGACAGGGGGCGCTACCTATGGCTACACCTTC
TRBJ1-5 few NA TRBV1 CTSSRTRGGPSPWQPQHF TGCACCAGCAGCCGTACCCGGGGGGGTCCTAGCCCTTGGCAGCCCCAGCATTTT
TRBJ1-5 NA TRBD1 TRBV5-6 CASSFSSGQGNQPQHF TGTGCCAGCAGCTTTTCGTCGGGACAGGGCAATCAGCCCCAGCATTTT
TRBJ2-7 NA TRBD2 TRBV11-2 CASSNPGTSGYEQYF TGTGCCAGCTCCAACCCAGGGACTAGCGGCTACGAGCAGTACTTC
TRBJ2-3 NA TRBD2 TRBV7-3 CATYAGTSRTDTQYF TGTGCCACCTACGCCGGGACTAGCCGCACAGATACGCAGTATTTT
TRBJ1-1 NA TRBD1 TRBV5-1 CASSAGLGDSLKTNTEAFF TGCGCCAGCAGCGCCGGGCTCGGGGACAGCCTTAAAACGAACACTGAAGCTTTCTTT
TRBJ1-6 NA NA TRBV29-1 CSVQDRGNSPLHF TGCAGCGTTCAGGACAGAGGTAATTCACCCCTCCACTTT
TRBJ2-5 few NA TRBV7-6 CASSYGTQETQYF TGTGCCAGCAGCTATGGGACACAAGAGACCCAGTACTTC
TRBJ1-1 NA NA TRBV5-6 CASSLDREEAFF TGTGCCAGCAGCTTGGACAGGGAGGAAGCTTTCTTT
TRBJ1-5 few NA TRBV19 CASKVARRINQPQHF TGTGCCAGTAAGGTTGCGCGGCGGATAAATCAGCCCCAGCATTTT
TRBJ2-3 NA NA TRBV5-1 CASSLQGGGSADTQYF TGCGCCAGCAGTCTCCAAGGCGGTGGCTCCGCAGATACGCAGTATTTT
TRBJ2-7 NA TRBD1 TRBV14 CASRDRAQREQYF TGTGCCAGCCGGGACAGGGCTCAGCGCGAGCAGTACTTC
TRBJ2-5 NA NA TRBV4-2 CASSQDRGKETQYF TGTGCCAGCAGCCAAGATAGAGGGAAGGAGACCCAGTACTTC
TRBJ2-7 NA TRBD1 TRBV12-3/TRBV12-4 CASSLGDSKYF TGTGCCAGCAGTTTAGGGGACAGCAAGTACTTC
TRBJ2-2 NA NA TRBV4-1 CASSQEASQAGELFF TGCGCCAGCAGCCAAGAGGCTAGCCAGGCCGGGGAGCTGTTTTTT
TRBJ2-1 NA TRBD2 TRBV6-5 CASSYARLAGGHEQFF TGTGCCAGCAGTTACGCCAGACTAGCGGGGGGGCATGAGCAGTTCTTC
TRBJ2-1 NA NA TRBV5-6 CASSFYVNNEQFF TGTGCCAGCAGCTTTTATGTAAACAATGAGCAGTTCTTC
TRBJ1-6 NA TRBD1 TRBV5-1 CASSLGTGDSPLHF TGCGCCAGCAGCTTGGGGACAGGGGATTCACCCCTCCACTTT
TRBJ1-5 NA NA TRBV5-6 CASSLPGSNQPQHF TGTGCCAGCAGCTTGCCCGGGTCCAATCAGCCCCAGCATTTT
TRBJ2-1 NA TRBD2 TRBV7-6 CASSLPGLAGGYNEQFF TGTGCCAGCAGCTTACCAGGACTAGCGGGGGGGTACAATGAGCAGTTCTTC
TRBJ2-3 NA NA TRBV3-1/TRBV3-2 CASSLIVSDTQYF TGTGCCAGCAGCCTTATAGTGTCAGATACGCAGTATTTT
TRBJ2-1 few NA TRBV10-3 CAISTQSSYNEQFF TGTGCCATCAGCACACAAAGCTCCTACAATGAGCAGTTCTTC
TRBJ1-2 NA NA TRBV24-1 CATSQTGNYGYTF TGTGCCACCAGTCAGACGGGAAACTATGGCTACACCTTC
TRBJ1-2 once NA TRBV28 CASSLRGSYGYTF TGTGCCAGCAGTTTAAGGGGGAGCTATGGCTACACCTTC
TRBJ1-4 NA NA TRBV6-6 CASSWGGRSNEKLFF TGTGCCAGCAGTTGGGGGGGTCGATCGAATGAAAAACTGTTTTTT
TRBJ2-3 NA TRBD1 TRBV15 CATSRRDGTGGRDTQYF TGTGCCACCAGCAGACGTGACGGGACAGGGGGACGAGATACGCAGTATTTT
TRBJ2-5 NA NA TRBV2 CASPAYQGETQYF TGTGCCAGCCCAGCCTACCAGGGGGAGACCCAGTACTTC
TRBJ2-1 NA TRBD1 TRBV29-1 CSVEPDRAPYNEQFF TGCAGCGTTGAACCCGACAGGGCGCCCTACAATGAGCAGTTCTTC
TRBJ2-7 NA TRBD1 TRBV5-6 CASRRFDRASYEQYF TGTGCCAGCAGGCGTTTCGACAGGGCGTCCTACGAGCAGTACTTC
TRBJ2-3 NA NA TRBV12-3/TRBV12-4 CASTTGHPDTQYF TGTGCCAGCACCACGGGACACCCAGATACGCAGTATTTT
TRBJ2-3 NA TRBD2 TRBV28 CASTSTTAGGADTQYF TGTGCCAGCACCTCCACCACAGCGGGGGGCGCAGATACGCAGTATTTT
TRBJ2-7 NA NA TRBV28 CASSPLLGTLYEQYF TGTGCCAGCAGTCCCTTGTTGGGGACTCTCTACGAGCAGTACTTC
TRBJ1-6 NA NA TRBV2 CASSVQGGSPLHF TGTGCCAGCAGTGTTCAGGGTGGTTCACCCCTCCACTTT
TRBJ2-1 NA TRBD2 TRBV18 CASSPLAGGQFF TGTGCCAGCTCACCCCTAGCGGGGGGGCAGTTCTTC
TRBJ1-2 once NA TRBV2 CASSGEVNYGYTF TGTGCCAGCAGTGGTGAGGTTAACTATGGCTACACCTTC
TRBJ1-4 NA NA TRBV20-1 CSAERGEKLFF TGCAGTGCTGAGAGGGGGGAAAAACTGTTTTTT
TRBJ2-6 NA TRBD1 TRBV4-1 CASSLGQAGANVLTF TGCGCCAGCAGCCTCGGACAGGCTGGGGCCAACGTCCTGACTTTC
TRBJ1-5 once NA TRBV20-1 CSASDTHSNQPQHF TGCAGTGCTAGTGACACACATAGCAATCAGCCCCAGCATTTT
TRBJ1-5 NA NA TRBV5-6 CASSLMGQPQHF TGTGCCAGCAGCTTGATGGGCCAGCCCCAGCATTTT
TRBJ1-1 few NA TRBV21-1 CASSMVGGWIPFGEAFF TGTGCCAGCAGCATGGTCGGGGGATGGATTCCTTTCGGTGAAGCTTTCTTT
TRBJ1-2 NA NA TRBV6-2/TRBV6-3 CASSYDGTNYGYTF TGTGCCAGCAGTTACGACGGGACTAACTATGGCTACACCTTC
TRBJ2-1 NA NA TRBV7-3 CASSLTDSHNEQFF TGTGCCAGCAGCTTAACGGACAGTCACAATGAGCAGTTCTTC